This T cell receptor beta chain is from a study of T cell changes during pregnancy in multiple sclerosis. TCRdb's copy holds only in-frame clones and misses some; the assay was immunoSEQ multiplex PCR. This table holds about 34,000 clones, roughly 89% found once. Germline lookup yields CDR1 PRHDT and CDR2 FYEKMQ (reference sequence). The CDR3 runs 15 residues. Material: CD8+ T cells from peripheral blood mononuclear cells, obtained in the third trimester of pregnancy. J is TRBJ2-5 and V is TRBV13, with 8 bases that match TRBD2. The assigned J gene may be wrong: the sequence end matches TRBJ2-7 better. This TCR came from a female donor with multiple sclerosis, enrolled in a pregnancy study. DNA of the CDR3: TGTGCCAGCAGCTTAGGCGGGAGGGGAACCTACGAGCAGTACTTC. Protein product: CASSLGGRGTYEQYF.